The rows below give T cell receptor beta chains drawn from one sample of a study of T cell responses to AZD1222 COVID-19 vaccine. Some clones are missing from TCRdb's copy, which holds only in-frame ones; the method was immunoSEQ multiplex PCR. The sample yields approximately 98,000 clones, approximately 90% seen once. The starting material was peripheral blood, obtained on day 0 of MenACWY control vaccination. Receptor source: an adult in good health. CDR3s include the opening cysteine and the closing phenylalanine or tryptophan. Each record gives: J gene, clone size, V gene, D gene, CDR3 protein, CDR3 DNA. D genes are given only for firm matches. Clone size is shown for a subset of rows, as once, few, many or a class of expanded clone.

TRBJ2-3	-	TRBV5-1	TRBD2	CASSPPGTSGSSTDTQYF	TGCGCCAGCAGCCCCCCGGGGACTAGCGGGTCTAGCACAGATACGCAGTATTTT
TRBJ2-3	-	TRBV25-1	-	CASSDASTDTQYF	TGTGCCAGCAGTGACGCTTCCACAGATACGCAGTATTTT
TRBJ1-5	once	TRBV7-2	TRBD1	CASSFWDRGFSNQPQHF	TGTGCCAGCAGCTTCTGGGACAGAGGATTTAGCAATCAGCCCCAGCATTTT
TRBJ2-7	-	TRBV11-2	-	CASSLGAGNFYEQYF	TGTGCCAGCAGCTTAGGGGCAGGCAACTTCTACGAGCAGTACTTC
TRBJ1-3	-	TRBV6-5	TRBD1	CASRPRGSGNTIYF	TGTGCCAGCAGGCCCAGGGGGTCAGGAAACACCATATATTTT
TRBJ1-6	-	TRBV6-5	-	CASSYSGDTGNSPLHF	TGTGCCAGCAGTTACTCGGGTGACACAGGAAATTCACCCCTCCACTTT
TRBJ2-7	-	TRBV5-4	TRBD1	CASSQDRGDYEQYF	TGTGCCAGCAGCCAGGACAGGGGGGACTACGAGCAGTACTTC
TRBJ1-2	-	TRBV9	-	CASSPDPGVFGYTF	TGTGCCAGCAGCCCCGACCCAGGGGTTTTCGGCTACACCTTC
TRBJ2-1	once	TRBV12-3/TRBV12-4	-	CASSPRADEQFF	TGTGCCAGCAGTCCCAGGGCGGATGAGCAGTTCTTC
TRBJ2-3	-	TRBV2	TRBD1	CASSDRDRGTSDTQYF	TGTGCCAGCAGTGACCGGGACAGGGGAACATCAGATACGCAGTATTTT
TRBJ1-2	-	TRBV14	-	CASSQVGQRGYTF	TGTGCCAGCAGCCAAGTTGGCCAGCGAGGCTACACCTTC
TRBJ1-2	-	TRBV7-9	-	CASSLAGAMGGYTF	TGTGCCAGCAGCTTAGCTGGGGCCATGGGTGGCTACACCTTC
TRBJ1-5	once	TRBV11-2	-	CASSFGGIRPQHF	TGTGCCAGCAGCTTCGGGGGGATACGGCCCCAGCATTTT
TRBJ2-5	-	TRBV7-3	-	CASSLSGTQETQYF	TGTGCCAGCAGCTTAAGCGGGACCCAAGAGACCCAGTACTTC
TRBJ2-1	few	TRBV12-3/TRBV12-4	TRBD2	CASRQAGAVEQFF	TGTGCCAGCAGGCAAGCGGGGGCGGTTGAGCAGTTCTTC
TRBJ2-7	-	TRBV7-9	TRBD2	CASSSGGLAVYEQYF	TGTGCCAGCAGCTCTGGGGGACTAGCGGTATACGAGCAGTACTTC
TRBJ2-7	-	TRBV3-1/TRBV3-2	-	CASSQDLNGHEQYF	TGTGCCAGCAGCCAAGATCTCAACGGCCACGAGCAGTACTTC
TRBJ1-3	once	TRBV9	-	CASSPRWTVDSGNTIYF	TGTGCCAGCAGCCCCCGATGGACCGTTGACTCTGGAAACACCATATATTTT
TRBJ2-7	few	TRBV5-1	-	CASSLVWGAAYEQYF	TGCGCCAGCAGCTTGGTCTGGGGGGCCGCCTACGAGCAGTACTTC
TRBJ2-2	once	TRBV15	-	CATSRVRRGAGTGELFF	TGTGCCACCAGCAGAGTTAGGAGGGGGGCGGGCACCGGGGAGCTGTTTTTT
TRBJ2-6	-	TRBV27	-	CASSSPGSGANVLTF	TGTGCCAGCAGTTCCCCAGGCTCTGGGGCCAACGTCCTGACTTTC
TRBJ2-7	once	TRBV5-1	-	CASSFNVGGSYEQYF	TGCGCCAGCAGCTTCAATGTTGGGGGATCCTACGAGCAGTACTTC
TRBJ2-7	-	TRBV6-4	TRBD1	CASSDSGTDKVSYEQYF	TGTGCCAGCAGTGACTCGGGGACAGACAAAGTCTCCTACGAGCAGTACTTC
TRBJ1-2	-	TRBV6-2/TRBV6-3	TRBD1	CASSYSDRWTYGYTF	TGTGCCAGCAGTTACTCGGACAGGTGGACCTATGGCTACACCTTC
TRBJ1-2	-	TRBV19	-	CASSIISTSNYGYTF	TGTGCCAGTAGTATAATTAGCACCTCAAACTATGGCTACACCTTC
TRBJ2-3	few	TRBV5-4	-	CASSLELDADTQYF	TGTGCCAGCAGCTTGGAACTAGATGCAGATACGCAGTATTTT
TRBJ2-4	-	TRBV3-1/TRBV3-2	TRBD2	CASSQGWFSGGAKNIQYF	TGTGCCAGCAGCCAAGGTTGGTTTAGCGGGGGTGCCAAAAACATTCAGTACTTC
TRBJ1-1	-	TRBV30	-	CAWSVSPVNNEAFF	TGTGCCTGGAGTGTAAGTCCAGTAAACAATGAAGCTTTCTTT
TRBJ2-2	-	TRBV24-1	-	CATGDGNTGELFF	TGTGCCACCGGGGACGGCAACACCGGGGAGCTGTTTTTT
TRBJ2-5	-	TRBV30	-	CAWSVGVAGETQYF	TGTGCCTGGAGTGTAGGGGTGGCGGGAGAGACCCAGTACTTC
TRBJ1-2	once	TRBV5-5	-	CASSQQMWDYGYTF	TGTGCCAGCAGCCAGCAAATGTGGGACTATGGCTACACCTTC
TRBJ2-7	-	TRBV5-1	-	CASSFRPGDNSYEQYF	TGCGCCAGCAGCTTTAGGCCGGGGGACAACTCCTACGAGCAGTACTTC
TRBJ2-7	-	TRBV11-3	-	CASSPLFDPYEQYF	TGTGCCAGCAGCCCCCTCTTCGATCCCTACGAGCAGTACTTC